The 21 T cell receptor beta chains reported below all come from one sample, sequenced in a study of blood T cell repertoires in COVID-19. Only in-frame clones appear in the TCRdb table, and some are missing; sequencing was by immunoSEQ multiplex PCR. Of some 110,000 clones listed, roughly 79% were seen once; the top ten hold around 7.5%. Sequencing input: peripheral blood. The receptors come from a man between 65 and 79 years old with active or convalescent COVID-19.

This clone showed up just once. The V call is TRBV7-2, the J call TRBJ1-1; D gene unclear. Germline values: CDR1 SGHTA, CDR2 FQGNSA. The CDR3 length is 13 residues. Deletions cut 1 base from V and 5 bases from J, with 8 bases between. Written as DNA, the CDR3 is TGTGCCAGCAGCTTAGGGCTCAGTACTGAAGCTTTCTTT. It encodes CASSLGLSTEAFF. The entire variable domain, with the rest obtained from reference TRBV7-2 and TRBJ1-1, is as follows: GAGVSQSPSNKVTEKGKDVELRCDPISGHTALYWYRQSLGQGLEFLIYFQGNSAPDKSGLPSDRFSAERTGGSVSTLTIQRTQQEDSAVYLCASSLGLSTEAFFGQGTRLTVV.

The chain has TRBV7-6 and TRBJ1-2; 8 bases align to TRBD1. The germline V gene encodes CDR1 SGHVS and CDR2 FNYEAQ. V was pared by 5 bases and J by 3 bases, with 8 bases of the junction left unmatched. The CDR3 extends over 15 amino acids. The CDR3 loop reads CASSPLSTGDYGYTF. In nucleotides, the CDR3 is TGTGCCAGCAGCCCCCTTTCGACAGGGGACTATGGCTACACCTTC.

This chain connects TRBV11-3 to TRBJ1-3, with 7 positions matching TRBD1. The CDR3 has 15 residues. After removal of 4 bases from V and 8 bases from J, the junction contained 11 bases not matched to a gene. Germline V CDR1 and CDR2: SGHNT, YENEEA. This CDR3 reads CASSSGQKGAHTIYF. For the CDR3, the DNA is TGTGCCAGCAGCTCGGGACAGAAGGGCGCGCACACCATATATTTT.

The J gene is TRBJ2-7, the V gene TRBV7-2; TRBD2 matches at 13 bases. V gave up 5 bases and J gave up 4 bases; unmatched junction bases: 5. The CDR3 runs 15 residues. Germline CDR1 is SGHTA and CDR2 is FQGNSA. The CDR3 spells CASSRTSGGDYEQYF. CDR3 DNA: TGTGCCAGCAGCAGGACTAGCGGGGGAGATTACGAGCAGTACTTC.

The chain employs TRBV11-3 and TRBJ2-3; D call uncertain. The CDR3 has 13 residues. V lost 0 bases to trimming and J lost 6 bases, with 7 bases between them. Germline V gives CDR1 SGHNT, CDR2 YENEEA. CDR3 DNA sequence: TGTGCCAGCAGCTTAGATTCGGAGGATACGCAGTATTTT. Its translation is CASSLDSEDTQYF.

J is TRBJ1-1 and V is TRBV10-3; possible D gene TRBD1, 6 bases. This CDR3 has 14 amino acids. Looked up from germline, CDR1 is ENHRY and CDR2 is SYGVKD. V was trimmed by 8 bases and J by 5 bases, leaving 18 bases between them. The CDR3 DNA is TGTGCCATCGGGCAAAGGGGGACCGGGACTGAAGCTTTCTTT. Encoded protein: CAIGQRGTGTEAFF.

The CDR3: CASSQDLGAAQPQHF. CDR3 nucleotides: TGCGCCAGCAGCCAAGATCTGGGGGCGGCTCAGCCCCAGCATTTT. The V call is TRBV4-1, the J call TRBJ1-5; maybe TRBD1 (6 bases). The CDR3 length is 15 residues. Looked up from germline, CDR1 is MGHRA and CDR2 is YSYEKL. Trimming removed 0 bases from V and 6 bases from J, with 12 bases in between.

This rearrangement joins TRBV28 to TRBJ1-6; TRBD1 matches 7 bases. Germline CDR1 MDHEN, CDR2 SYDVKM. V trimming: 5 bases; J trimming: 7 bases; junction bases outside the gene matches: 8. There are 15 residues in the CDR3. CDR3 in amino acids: CASSHSTQGNSPLHF. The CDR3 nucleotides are TGTGCCAGCAGTCATTCCACACAGGGGAATTCACCCCTCCACTTT.

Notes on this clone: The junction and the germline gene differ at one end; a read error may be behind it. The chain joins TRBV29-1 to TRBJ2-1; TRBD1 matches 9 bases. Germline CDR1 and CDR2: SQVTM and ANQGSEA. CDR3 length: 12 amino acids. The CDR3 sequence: CSAEQGAHEQFF. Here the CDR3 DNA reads TGCAGCGCTGAACAGGGGGCGCATGAGCAGTTCTTC.

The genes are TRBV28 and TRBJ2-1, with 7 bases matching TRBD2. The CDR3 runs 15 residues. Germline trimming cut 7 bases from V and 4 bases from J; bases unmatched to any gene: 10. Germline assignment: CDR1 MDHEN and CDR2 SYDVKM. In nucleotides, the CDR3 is TGTGCCAGCACGACATCTAGCGGATCTTACAATGAGCAGTTCTTC. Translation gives CASTTSSGSYNEQFF.

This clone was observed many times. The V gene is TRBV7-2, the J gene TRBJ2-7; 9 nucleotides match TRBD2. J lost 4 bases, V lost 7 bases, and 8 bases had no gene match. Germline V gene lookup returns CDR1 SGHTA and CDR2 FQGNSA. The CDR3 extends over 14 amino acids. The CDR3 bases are TGTGCCAGCAACCCGGGTAGCGGGAGTTACGAGCAGTACTTC. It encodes CASNPGSGSYEQYF.

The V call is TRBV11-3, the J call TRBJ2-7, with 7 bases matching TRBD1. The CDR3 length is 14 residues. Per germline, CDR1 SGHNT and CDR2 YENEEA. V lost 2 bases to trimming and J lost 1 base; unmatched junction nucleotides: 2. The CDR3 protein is CASSLHRGSYEQYF. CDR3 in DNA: TGTGCCAGCAGCTTACACAGGGGTTCCTACGAGCAGTACTTC.

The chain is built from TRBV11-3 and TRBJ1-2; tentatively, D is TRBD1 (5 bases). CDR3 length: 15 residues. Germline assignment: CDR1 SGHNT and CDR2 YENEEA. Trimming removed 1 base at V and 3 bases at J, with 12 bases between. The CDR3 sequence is CASSLALGGDYGYTF. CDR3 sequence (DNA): TGTGCCAGCAGCTTAGCCCTCGGGGGTGACTATGGCTACACCTTC.

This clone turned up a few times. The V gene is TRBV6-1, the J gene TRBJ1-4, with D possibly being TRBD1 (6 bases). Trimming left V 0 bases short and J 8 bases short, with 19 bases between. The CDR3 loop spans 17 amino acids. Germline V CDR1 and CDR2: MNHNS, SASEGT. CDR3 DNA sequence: TGTGCCAGCAGTGAAGCGGAATACAGGGACGCTTCCGAAAAACTGTTTTTT. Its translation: CASSEAEYRDASEKLFF.

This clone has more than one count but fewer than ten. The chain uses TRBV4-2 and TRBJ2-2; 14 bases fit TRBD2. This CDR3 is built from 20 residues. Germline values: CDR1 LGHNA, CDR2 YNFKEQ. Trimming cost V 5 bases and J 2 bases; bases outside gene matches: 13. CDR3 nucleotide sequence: TGTGCCAGCAGCACCCGACTAGCGGGAGGGCCCACCTCCAACACCGGGGAGCTGTTTTTT. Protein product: CASSTRLAGGPTSNTGELFF.

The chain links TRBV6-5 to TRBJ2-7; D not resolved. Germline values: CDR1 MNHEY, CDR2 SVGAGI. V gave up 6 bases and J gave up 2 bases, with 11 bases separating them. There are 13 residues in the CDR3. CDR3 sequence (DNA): TGTGCCAGCAGGTACACAGTAACCTACGAGCAGTACTTC. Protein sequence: CASRYTVTYEQYF.

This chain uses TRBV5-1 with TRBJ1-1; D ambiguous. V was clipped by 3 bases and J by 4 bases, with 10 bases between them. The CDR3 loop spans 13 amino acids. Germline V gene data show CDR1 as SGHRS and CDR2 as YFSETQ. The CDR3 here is CASSSGFATEAFF. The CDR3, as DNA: TGCGCCAGCAGCTCCGGGTTTGCCACTGAAGCTTTCTTT.

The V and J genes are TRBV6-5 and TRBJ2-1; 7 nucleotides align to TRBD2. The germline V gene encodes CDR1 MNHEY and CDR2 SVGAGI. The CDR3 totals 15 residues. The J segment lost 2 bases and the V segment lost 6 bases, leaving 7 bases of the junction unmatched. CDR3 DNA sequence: TGTGCCAGCAGAAAAGCGGGGTCTGCCTACAATGAGCAGTTCTTC. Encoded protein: CASRKAGSAYNEQFF.

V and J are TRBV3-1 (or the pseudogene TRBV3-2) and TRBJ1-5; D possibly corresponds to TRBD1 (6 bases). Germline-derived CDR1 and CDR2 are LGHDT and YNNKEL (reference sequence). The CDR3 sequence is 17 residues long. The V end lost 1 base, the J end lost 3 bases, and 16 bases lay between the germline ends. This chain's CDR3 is CASSQGFRGRLNQPQHF. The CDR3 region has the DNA TGTGCCAGCAGCCAAGGATTCAGGGGAAGGCTCAATCAGCCCCAGCATTTT.

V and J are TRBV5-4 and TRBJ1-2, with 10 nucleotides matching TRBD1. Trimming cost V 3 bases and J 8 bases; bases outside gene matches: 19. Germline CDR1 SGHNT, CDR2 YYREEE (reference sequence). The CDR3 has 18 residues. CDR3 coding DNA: TGTGCCAGCAGCTCGCCCGGGACAGGGGCCACAAACACGGGAGGCTACACCTTC. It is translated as CASSSPGTGATNTGGYTF.

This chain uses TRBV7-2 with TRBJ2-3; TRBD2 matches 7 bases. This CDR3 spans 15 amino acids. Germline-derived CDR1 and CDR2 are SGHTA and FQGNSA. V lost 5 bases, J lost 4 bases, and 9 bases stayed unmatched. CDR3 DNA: TGTGCCAGCAGCCAATCCAGTGGGAGGGCAGATACGCAGTATTTT. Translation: CASSQSSGRADTQYF.